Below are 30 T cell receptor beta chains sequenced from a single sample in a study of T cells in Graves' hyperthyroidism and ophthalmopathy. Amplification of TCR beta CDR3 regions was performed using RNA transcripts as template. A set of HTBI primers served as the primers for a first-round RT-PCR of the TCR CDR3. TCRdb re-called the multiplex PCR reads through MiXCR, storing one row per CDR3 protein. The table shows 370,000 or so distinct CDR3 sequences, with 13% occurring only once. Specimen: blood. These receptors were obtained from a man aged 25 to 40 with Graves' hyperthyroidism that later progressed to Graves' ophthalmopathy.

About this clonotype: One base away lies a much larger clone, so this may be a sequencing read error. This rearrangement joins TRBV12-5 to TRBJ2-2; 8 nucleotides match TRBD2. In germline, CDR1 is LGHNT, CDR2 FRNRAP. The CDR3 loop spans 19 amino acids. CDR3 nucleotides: TGTGCTAGTGGTGTGGTCTCTAGCGGGTACACCCAGCGTACCGGGGAGCTGTTTTTT. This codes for CASGVVSSGYTQRTGELFF.

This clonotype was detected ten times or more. The CDR3 DNA reads TGTGCCAGCAGTACCGGGACAGACAATGGCTACACCTTC. Protein: CASSTGTDNGYTF. The rearrangement joins TRBV12-3 or TRBV12-4 to TRBJ1-2, with 7 bases identical to TRBD1. After removal of 5 bases from V and 6 bases from J, the junction contained 6 bases not matched to a gene. This CDR3 contains 13 residues.

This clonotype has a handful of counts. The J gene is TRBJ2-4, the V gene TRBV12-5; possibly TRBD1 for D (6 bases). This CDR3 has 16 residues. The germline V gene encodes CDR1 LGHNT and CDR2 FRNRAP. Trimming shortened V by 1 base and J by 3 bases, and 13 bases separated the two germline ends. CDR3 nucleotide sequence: TGTGCTAGTGGTTTGGCCCTACAGGGATACAAAAACATTCAGTACTTC. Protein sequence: CASGLALQGYKNIQYF. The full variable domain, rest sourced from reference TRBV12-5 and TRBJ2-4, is DARVTQTPRHKVTEMGQEVTMRCQPILGHNTVFWYRQTMMQGLELLAYFRNRAPLDDSGMPKDRFSAEMPDATLATLKIQPSEPRDSAVYFCASGLALQGYKNIQYFGAGTRLSVL.

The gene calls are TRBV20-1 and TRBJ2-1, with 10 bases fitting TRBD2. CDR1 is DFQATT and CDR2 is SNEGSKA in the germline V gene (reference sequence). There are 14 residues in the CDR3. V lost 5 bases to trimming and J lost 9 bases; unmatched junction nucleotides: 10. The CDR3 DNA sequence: TGCAGTGCTCCCCTAGCGGGGGCGGGTGGTGAGCAGTTCTTC. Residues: CSAPLAGAGGEQFF.

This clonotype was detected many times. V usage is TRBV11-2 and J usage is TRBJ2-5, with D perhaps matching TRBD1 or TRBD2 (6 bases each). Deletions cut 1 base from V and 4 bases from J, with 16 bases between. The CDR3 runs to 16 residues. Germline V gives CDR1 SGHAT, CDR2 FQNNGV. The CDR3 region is CASSLAQKGGTETQYF. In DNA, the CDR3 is TGTGCCAGCAGCTTAGCCCAAAAGGGGGGAACAGAGACCCAGTACTTC. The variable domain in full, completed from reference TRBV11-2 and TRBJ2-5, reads EAGVAQSPRYKIIEKRQSVAFWCNPISGHATLYWYQQILGQGPKLLIQFQNNGVVDDSQLPKDRFSAERLKGVDSTLKIQPAKLEDSAVYLCASSLAQKGGTETQYFGPGTRLLVL.

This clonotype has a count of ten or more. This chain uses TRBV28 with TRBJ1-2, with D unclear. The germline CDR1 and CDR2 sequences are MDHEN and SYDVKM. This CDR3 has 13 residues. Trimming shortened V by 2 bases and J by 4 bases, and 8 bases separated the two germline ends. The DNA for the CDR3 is TGTGCCAGCAGTTTAAGGGATAGCTATGGCTACACCTTC. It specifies CASSLRDSYGYTF.

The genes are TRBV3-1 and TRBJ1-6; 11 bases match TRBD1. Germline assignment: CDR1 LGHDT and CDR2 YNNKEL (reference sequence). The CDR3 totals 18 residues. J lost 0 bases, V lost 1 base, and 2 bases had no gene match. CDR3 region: CASSQGGQGDSYNSPLHF. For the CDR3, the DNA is TGTGCCAGCAGCCAAGGGGGACAGGGGGACTCCTATAATTCACCCCTCCACTTT.

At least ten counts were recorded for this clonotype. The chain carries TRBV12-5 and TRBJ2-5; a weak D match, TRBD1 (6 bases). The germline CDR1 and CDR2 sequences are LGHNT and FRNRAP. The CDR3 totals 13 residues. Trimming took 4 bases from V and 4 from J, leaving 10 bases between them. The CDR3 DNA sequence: TGTGCTAGTGGTTCGTGGGGGCGAGAGACCCAGTACTTC. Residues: CASGSWGRETQYF. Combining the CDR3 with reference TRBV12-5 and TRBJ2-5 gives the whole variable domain DARVTQTPRHKVTEMGQEVTMRCQPILGHNTVFWYRQTMMQGLELLAYFRNRAPLDDSGMPKDRFSAEMPDATLATLKIQPSEPRDSAVYFCASGSWGRETQYFGPGTRLLVL.

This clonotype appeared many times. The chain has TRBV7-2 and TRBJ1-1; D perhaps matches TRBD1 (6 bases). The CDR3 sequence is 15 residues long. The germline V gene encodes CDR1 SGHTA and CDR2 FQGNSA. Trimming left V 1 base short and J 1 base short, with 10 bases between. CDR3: CASSLVVGANTEAFF. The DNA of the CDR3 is TGTGCCAGCAGCTTAGTTGTGGGGGCGAACACTGAAGCTTTCTTT.

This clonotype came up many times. CDR3 residues: CASSLVRGKLFF. CDR3 nucleotide sequence: TGTGCCAGCAGTTTGGTGCGGGGAAAACTGTTTTTT. The rearrangement joins TRBV28 to TRBJ1-4; D is unresolved. The germline V gene has CDR1 MDHEN and CDR2 SYDVKM. The CDR3 has 12 amino acids. V was pared by 3 bases and J by 10 bases, with 9 bases between.

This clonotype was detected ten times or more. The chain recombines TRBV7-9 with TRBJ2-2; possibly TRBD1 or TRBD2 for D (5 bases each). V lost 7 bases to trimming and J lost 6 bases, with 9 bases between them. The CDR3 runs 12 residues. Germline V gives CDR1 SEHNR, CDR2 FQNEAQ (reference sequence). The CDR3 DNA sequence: TGTGCCAGCACCGAGGGGTCCGGGGAGCTGTTTTTT. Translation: CASTEGSGELFF.

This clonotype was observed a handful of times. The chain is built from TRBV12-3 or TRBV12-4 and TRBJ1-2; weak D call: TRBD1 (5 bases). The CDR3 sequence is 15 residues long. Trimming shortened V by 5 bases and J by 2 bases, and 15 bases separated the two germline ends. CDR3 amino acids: CASSPQAGINYGYTF. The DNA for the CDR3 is TGTGCCAGCAGTCCACAGGCAGGGATAAACTATGGCTACACCTTC.

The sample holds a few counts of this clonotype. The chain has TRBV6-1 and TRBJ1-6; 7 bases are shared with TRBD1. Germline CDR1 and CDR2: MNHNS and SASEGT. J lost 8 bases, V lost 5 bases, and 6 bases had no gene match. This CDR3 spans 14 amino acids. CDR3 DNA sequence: TGTGCCAGCAGTTTCGTAGACAGGGATTCACCCCTCCACTTT. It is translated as CASSFVDRDSPLHF.

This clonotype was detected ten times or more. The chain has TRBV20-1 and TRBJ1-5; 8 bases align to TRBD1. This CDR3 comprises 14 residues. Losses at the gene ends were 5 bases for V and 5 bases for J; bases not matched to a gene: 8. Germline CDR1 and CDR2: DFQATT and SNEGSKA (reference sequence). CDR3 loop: CSAEAVQGDQPQHF. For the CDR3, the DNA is TGCAGTGCTGAGGCGGTACAGGGGGATCAGCCCCAGCATTTT.

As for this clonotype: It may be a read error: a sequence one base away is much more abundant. CDR3 in amino acids: CASSDPGTGISSNQPQHF. The CDR3 coding sequence is TGTGCCAGCAGTGATCCCGGGACAGGCATATCAAGCAATCAGCCCCAGCATTTT. The gene calls are TRBV27 and TRBJ1-5, with 8 bases fitting TRBD1. The junction had 13 bases not matched to a gene; V was cut back by 5 bases and J by 1 base. This CDR3 has 18 amino acids. The germline CDR1 and CDR2 sequences are MNHEY and SMNVEV (reference sequence).

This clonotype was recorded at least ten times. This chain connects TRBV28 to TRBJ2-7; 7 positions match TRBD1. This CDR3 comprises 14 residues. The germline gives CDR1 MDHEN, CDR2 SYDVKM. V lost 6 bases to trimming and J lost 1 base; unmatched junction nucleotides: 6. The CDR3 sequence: CASSPPGQSYEQYF. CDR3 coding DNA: TGTGCCAGCAGCCCTCCGGGACAGTCCTACGAGCAGTACTTC.

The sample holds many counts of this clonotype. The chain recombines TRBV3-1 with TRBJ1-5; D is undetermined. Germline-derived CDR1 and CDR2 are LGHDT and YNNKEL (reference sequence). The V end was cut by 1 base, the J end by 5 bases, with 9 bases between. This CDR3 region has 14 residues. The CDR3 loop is CASSQGTVDQPQHF. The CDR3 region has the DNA TGTGCCAGCAGCCAAGGGACCGTTGATCAGCCCCAGCATTTT.

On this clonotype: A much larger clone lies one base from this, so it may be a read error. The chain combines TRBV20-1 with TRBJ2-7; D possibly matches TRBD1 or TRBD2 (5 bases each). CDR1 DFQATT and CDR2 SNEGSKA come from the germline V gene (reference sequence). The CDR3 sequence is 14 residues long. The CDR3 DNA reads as TGCAGTGCTAGAGATTTGGGGGTTGCCCACGAGGAGTACTTC. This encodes CSARDLGVAHEEYF.

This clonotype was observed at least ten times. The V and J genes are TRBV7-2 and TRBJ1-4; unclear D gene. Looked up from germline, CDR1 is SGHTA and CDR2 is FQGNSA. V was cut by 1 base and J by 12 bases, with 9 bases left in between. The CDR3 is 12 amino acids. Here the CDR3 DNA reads TGTGCCAGCAGCTTAGATTTGGTGCAACTGTTTTTT. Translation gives CASSLDLVQLFF.

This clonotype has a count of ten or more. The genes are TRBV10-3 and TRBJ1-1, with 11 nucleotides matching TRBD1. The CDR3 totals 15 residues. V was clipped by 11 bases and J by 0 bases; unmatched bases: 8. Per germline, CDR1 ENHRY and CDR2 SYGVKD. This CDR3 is CASLGDRGMNTEAFF. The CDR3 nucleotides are TGTGCCTCACTTGGGGACAGGGGGATGAACACTGAAGCTTTCTTT.

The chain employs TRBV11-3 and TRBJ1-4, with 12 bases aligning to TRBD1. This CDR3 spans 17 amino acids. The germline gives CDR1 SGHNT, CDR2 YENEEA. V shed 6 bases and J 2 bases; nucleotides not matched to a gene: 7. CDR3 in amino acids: CASSVGTGGPTNEKLFF. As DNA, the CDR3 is TGTGCCAGCAGTGTCGGGACAGGGGGCCCCACTAATGAAAAACTGTTTTTT.

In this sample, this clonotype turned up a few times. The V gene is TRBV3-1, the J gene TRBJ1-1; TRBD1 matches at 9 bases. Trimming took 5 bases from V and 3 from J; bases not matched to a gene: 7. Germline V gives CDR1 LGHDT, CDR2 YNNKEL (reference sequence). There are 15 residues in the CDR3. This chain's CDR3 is CASSARDRDYTEAFF. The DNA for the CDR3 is TGTGCCAGCAGCGCCCGGGACAGGGACTACACTGAAGCTTTCTTT.

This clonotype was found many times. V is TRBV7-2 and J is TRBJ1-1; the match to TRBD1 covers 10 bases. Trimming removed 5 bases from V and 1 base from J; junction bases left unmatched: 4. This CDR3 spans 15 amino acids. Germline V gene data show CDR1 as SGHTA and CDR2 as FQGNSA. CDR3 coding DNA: TGTGCCAGCAGCCTGACAGGGGGCAAGAACACTGAAGCTTTCTTT. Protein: CASSLTGGKNTEAFF.

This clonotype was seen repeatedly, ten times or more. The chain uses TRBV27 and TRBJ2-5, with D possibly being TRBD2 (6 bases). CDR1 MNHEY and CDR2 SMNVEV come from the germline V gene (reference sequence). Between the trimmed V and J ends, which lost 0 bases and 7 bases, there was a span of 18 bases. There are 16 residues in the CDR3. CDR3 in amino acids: CASSLSGTFNRGTQYF. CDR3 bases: TGTGCCAGCAGTTTATCCGGGACTTTCAACCGCGGGACCCAGTACTTC.

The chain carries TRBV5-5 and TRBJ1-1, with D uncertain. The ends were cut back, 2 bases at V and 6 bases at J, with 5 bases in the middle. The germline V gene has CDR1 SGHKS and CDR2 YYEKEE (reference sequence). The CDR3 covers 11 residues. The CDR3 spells CASSFVAEAFF. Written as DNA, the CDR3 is TGTGCCAGCAGCTTTGTAGCTGAAGCTTTCTTT.

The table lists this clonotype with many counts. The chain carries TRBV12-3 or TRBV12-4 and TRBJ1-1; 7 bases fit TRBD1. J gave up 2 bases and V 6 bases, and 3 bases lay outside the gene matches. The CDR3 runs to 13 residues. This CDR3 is CASRWDSNTEAFF. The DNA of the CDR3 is TGTGCCAGCAGGTGGGACAGCAACACTGAAGCTTTCTTT.

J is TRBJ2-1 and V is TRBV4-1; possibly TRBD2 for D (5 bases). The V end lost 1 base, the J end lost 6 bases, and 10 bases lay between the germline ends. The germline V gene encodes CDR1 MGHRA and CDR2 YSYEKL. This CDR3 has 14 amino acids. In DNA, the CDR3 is TGCGCCAGCAGCCAAGCTATTCGGGGCAATGAGCAGTTCTTC. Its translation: CASSQAIRGNEQFF.

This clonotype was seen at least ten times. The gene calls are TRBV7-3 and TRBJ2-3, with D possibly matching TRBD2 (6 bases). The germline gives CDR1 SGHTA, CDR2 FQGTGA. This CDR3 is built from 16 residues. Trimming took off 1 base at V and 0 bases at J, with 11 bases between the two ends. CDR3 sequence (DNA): TGTGCCAGCAGCTTAATGGGCGGGGTCAGCACAGATACGCAGTATTTT. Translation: CASSLMGGVSTDTQYF.

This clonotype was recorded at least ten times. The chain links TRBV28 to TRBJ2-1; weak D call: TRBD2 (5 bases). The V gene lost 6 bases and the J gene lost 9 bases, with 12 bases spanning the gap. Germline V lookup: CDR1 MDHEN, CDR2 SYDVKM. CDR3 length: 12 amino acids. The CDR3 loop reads CASSTFRGEQFF. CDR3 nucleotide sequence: TGTGCCAGCAGCACATTCCGGGGTGAGCAGTTCTTC. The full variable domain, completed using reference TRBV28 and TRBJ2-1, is DVKVTQSSRYLVKRTGEKVFLECVQDMDHENMFWYRQDPGLGLRLIYFSYDVKMKEKGDIPEGYSVSREKKERFSLILESASTNQTSMYLCASSTFRGEQFFGPGTRLTVL.

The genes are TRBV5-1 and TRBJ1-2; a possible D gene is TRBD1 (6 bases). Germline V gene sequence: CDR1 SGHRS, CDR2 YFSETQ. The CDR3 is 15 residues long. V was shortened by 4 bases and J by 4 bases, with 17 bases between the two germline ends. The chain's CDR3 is CASSLDQDRFYGYTF. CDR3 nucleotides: TGCGCCAGCAGCCTAGACCAGGACAGATTCTATGGCTACACCTTC.